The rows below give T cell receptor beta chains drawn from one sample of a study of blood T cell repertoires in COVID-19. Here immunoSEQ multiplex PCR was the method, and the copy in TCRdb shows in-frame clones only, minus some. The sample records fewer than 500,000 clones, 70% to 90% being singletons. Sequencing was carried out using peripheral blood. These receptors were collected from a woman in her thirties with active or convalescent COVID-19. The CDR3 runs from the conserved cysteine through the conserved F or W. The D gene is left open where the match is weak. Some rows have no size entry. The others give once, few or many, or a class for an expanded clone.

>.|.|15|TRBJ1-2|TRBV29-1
TGCAGCGTTGAATCCCGAGGACAGTCGAACTATGGCTACACCTTC
CSVESRGQSNYGYTF
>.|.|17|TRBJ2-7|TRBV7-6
TGTGCCAGCAGCTTAGGGGGTGGCGTGGTCGATGCGGGCGAGCAGTACTTC
CASSLGGGVVDAGEQYF
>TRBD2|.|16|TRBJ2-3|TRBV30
TGTGCCTGGAGTACTCAGCGGGAGGGTGAACTAGATACGCAGTATTTT
CAWSTQREGELDTQYF
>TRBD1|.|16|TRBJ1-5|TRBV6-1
TGTGCCAGCAGTGAATCTGTAGGACAGGGGGGCCAGCCCCAGCATTTT
CASSESVGQGGQPQHF
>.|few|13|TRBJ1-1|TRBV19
TGTGCCAGTATGGGCCCAGAGGGCACTGAAGCTTTCTTT
CASMGPEGTEAFF
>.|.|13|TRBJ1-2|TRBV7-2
TGTGCCAGCAGCCAACAGGGACCCTATGGCTACACCTTC
CASSQQGPYGYTF
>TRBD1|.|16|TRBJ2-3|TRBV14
TGTGCCAGCAGCCAAGGTAACAGGGGGCGACAAGATACGCAGTATTTT
CASSQGNRGRQDTQYF
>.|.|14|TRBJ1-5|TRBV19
TGTGCCAGTAGTTCCGGTGTGGGCAATCAGCCCCAGCATTTT
CASSSGVGNQPQHF
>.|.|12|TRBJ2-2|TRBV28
TGTGCCAGCAGTTTAACTAGCGGGGAGCTGTTTTTT
CASSLTSGELFF
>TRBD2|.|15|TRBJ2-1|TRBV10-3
TGTGCCATCAGTGGTAGCGGGGGGGCCTACAATGAGCAGTTCTTC
CAISGSGGAYNEQFF
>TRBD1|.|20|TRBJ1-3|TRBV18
TGTGCCAGCTCACATACTCCGGGACAGGGATCCCAAAAACCTGGAAACACCATATATTTT
CASSHTPGQGSQKPGNTIYF
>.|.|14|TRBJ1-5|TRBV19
TGTGCCAGTAGTAATCAGGGGCCCAATCAGCCCCAGCATTTT
CASSNQGPNQPQHF
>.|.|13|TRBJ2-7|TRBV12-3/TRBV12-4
TGTGCCCCGACCCCTCGACAGTCCTACGAGCAGTACTTC
CAPTPRQSYEQYF
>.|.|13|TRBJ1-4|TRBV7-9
TGTGCCAGCAGCCAGGACACTTATGAAAAACTGTTTTTT
CASSQDTYEKLFF
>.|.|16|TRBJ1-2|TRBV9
TGTGCCAGCAGCGTAGAAGCAGTAGGTGGGGGAGGCGGCTACACCTTC
CASSVEAVGGGGGYTF
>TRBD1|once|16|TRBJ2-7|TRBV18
TGTGCCAGCTCACCACGGGGGACAGTAAGCTCCTACGAGCAGTACTTC
CASSPRGTVSSYEQYF
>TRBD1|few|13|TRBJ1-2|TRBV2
TGTGCCAGCAGGGGACAGGGTCAGGGTAGCTACACCTTC
CASRGQGQGSYTF
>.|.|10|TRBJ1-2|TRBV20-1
TGCAGTGCCCCCACTTATGGCTACACCTTC
CSAPTYGYTF
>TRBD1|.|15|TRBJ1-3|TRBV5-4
TGTGCCAGCAGCCCGGGACAGAGAACTGGAAACACCATATATTTT
CASSPGQRTGNTIYF
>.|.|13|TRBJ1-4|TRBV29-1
TGCAGCGTTTTCGGGGGTTACGGGGAAAAACTGTTTTTT
CSVFGGYGEKLFF
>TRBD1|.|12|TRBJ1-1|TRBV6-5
TGTGCCAGCAGACAGGGGAGTACTGAAGCTTTCTTT
CASRQGSTEAFF
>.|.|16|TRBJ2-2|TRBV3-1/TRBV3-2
TGTGCCAGCAGCCCAAGCGCTGCCTTTAACACCGGGGAGCTGTTTTTT
CASSPSAAFNTGELFF
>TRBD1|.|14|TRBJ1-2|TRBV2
TGTGCCAGCATCTACGGACAGGGTTCGACTGGCTACACCTTC
CASIYGQGSTGYTF
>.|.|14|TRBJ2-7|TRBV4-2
TGTGCCAGCAGCCAAGATCGGGATTCCATCGAGCAGTACTTC
CASSQDRDSIEQYF
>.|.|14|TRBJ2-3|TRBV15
TGTGCCACCAGCAGAGCTTCAGGGGCATATACGCAGTATTTT
CATSRASGAYTQYF
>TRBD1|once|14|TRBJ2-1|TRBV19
TGTGCCAGTAGTATCGGGACAGGGGGAAATGAGCAGTTCTTC
CASSIGTGGNEQFF
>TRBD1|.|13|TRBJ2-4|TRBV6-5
TGTGCCAGCAGCAGGGGGCAGGGAAACATTCAGTACTTC
CASSRGQGNIQYF
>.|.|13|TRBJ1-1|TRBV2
TGTGCCAGCAGTGAAAGGGGCCCGCAGGGAGCTTTCTTT
CASSERGPQGAFF
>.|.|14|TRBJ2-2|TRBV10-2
TGCGCCAGCAGTGCGGGGGGCAGGACCGGGGAGCTGTTTTTT
CASSAGGRTGELFF